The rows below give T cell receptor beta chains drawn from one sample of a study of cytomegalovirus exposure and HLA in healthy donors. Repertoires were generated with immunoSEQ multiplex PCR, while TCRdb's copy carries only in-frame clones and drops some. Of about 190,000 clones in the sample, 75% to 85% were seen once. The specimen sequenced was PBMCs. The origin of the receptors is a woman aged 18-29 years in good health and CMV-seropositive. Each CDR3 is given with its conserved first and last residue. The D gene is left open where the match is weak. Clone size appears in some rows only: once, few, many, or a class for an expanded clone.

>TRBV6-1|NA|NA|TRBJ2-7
CASSDDDSYEQYF
TGTGCCAGCAGTGACGACGACTCCTACGAGCAGTACTTC
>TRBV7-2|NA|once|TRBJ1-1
CASSDTGIPNTEAFF
TGTGCCAGCAGCGACACAGGGATTCCGAACACTGAAGCTTTCTTT
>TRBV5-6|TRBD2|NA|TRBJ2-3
CASSQSGGTDTQYF
TGTGCCAGCAGCCAGAGCGGGGGCACAGATACGCAGTATTTT
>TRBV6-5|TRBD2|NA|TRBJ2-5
CASSLQRGGQETQYF
TGTGCCAGCAGTTTGCAGCGGGGGGGACAAGAGACCCAGTACTTC
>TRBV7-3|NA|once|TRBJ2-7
CASSLTGGEQYF
TGTGCCAGCAGCCTAACAGGAGGCGAGCAGTACTTC
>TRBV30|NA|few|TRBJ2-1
CAWPERTEVYNEQFF
TGTGCCTGGCCGGAGCGGACAGAGGTTTACAATGAGCAGTTCTTC
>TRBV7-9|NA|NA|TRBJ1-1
CASSSPGQMNTEAFF
TGTGCCAGCAGCTCACCGGGACAAATGAACACTGAAGCTTTCTTT
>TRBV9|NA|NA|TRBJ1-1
CASSVVRENTEAFF
TGTGCCAGCAGCGTCGTCCGAGAGAACACTGAAGCTTTCTTT
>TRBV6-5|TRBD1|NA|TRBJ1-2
CASSYSGQGRYGYTF
TGTGCCAGCAGTTACTCGGGACAGGGACGCTATGGCTACACCTTC
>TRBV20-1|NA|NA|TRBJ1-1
CSAATGSAFF
TGCAGTGCCGCTACAGGGAGCGCTTTCTTT
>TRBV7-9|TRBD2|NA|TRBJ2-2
CSSSPRTSGGEGPGELFF
TGTTCCAGCAGCCCGCGGACTAGCGGGGGGGAAGGACCCGGGGAGCTGTTTTTT
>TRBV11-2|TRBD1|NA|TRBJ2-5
CASTIDRGPETQYF
TGTGCCAGCACCATAGACAGGGGGCCGGAGACCCAGTACTTC
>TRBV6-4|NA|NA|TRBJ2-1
CASSLRGGSYNEQFF
TGTGCCAGCTCCCTCAGGGGCGGTTCCTACAATGAGCAGTTCTTC
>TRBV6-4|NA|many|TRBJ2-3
CASSATPTDTQYF
TGTGCCAGCAGTGCGACTCCCACAGATACGCAGTATTTT
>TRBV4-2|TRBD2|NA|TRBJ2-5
CASSPGLAGPNPEETQYF
TGTGCCAGCAGCCCGGGACTAGCGGGGCCAAACCCCGAAGAGACCCAGTACTTC
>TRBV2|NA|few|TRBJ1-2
CASSGQGYGYTF
TGTGCCAGCAGTGGGCAGGGCTATGGCTACACCTTC
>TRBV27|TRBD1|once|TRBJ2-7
CGTRAGQGKQYF
TGTGGGACAAGGGCGGGACAGGGGAAGCAGTACTTC
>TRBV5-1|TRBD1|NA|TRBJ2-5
CASSRGQGREETQYF
TGCGCCAGCAGCAGAGGACAGGGGCGGGAAGAGACCCAGTACTTC
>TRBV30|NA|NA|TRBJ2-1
CAWSVYGGISYNEQFF
TGTGCCTGGAGTGTTTACGGGGGTATCTCCTACAATGAGCAGTTCTTC
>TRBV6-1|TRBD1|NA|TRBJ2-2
CASRWTGTTGELFF
TGTGCCAGCAGGTGGACAGGGACCACCGGGGAGCTGTTTTTT
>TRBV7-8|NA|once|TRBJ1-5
CASSPRDTWGNQPQHF
TGTGCCAGCAGCCCAAGGGACACATGGGGCAATCAGCCCCAGCATTTT
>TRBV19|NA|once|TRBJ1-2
CASRSGGSSNYGYTF
TGTGCCAGCAGATCTGGGGGGAGCTCGAACTATGGCTACACCTTC
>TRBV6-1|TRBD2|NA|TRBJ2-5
CASSSTIAGGLVYF
TGTGCCAGCAGCTCAACCATAGCGGGGGGGCTCGTGTACTTC
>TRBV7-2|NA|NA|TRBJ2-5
CASSLGLVNGVETQYF
TGTGCCAGCAGCTTAGGATTAGTTAACGGGGTGGAGACCCAGTACTTC
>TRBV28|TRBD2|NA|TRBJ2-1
CASRRLAFGTYNEQFF
TGTGCCAGCCGTAGACTAGCCTTTGGGACCTACAATGAGCAGTTCTTC
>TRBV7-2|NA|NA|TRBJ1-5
CASSLTTTGGNQPQHF
TGTGCCAGCAGTCTAACCACCACCGGGGGCAATCAGCCCCAGCATTTT
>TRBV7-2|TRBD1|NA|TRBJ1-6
CASSLYRQGASYNSPLHF
TGTGCCAGCAGCTTATACCGACAGGGGGCTTCCTATAATTCACCCCTCCACTTT
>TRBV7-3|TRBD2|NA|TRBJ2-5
CASSPLGGAGTQYF
TGTGCCAGCAGCCCGTTGGGAGGGGCTGGGACCCAGTACTTC
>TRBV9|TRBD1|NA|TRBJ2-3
CASSPQGLRTDTQYF
TGTGCCAGCAGCCCACAGGGGTTGAGGACAGATACGCAGTATTTT
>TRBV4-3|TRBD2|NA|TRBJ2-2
CASSQDNRLAGTGELFF
TGCGCCAGCAGCCAAGATAATCGCCTAGCGGGCACCGGGGAGCTGTTTTTT
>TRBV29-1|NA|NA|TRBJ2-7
CSVTGLHSYEQYF
TGCAGCGTAACGGGACTCCACTCCTACGAGCAGTACTTC
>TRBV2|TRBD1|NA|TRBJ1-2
CASSEAPGQGEYGYTF
TGTGCCAGCAGTGAAGCACCGGGACAGGGGGAGTATGGCTACACCTTC
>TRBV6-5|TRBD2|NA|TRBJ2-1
CASSYGASGARNEQFF
TGTGCCAGCAGTTACGGGGCTAGCGGGGCCCGCAATGAGCAGTTCTTC
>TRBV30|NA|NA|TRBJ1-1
CAWDGQPNTEAFF
TGTGCCTGGGATGGACAGCCTAACACTGAAGCTTTCTTT
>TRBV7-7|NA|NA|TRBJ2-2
CASSQDRPSTGELFF
TGTGCTAGCAGCCAGGACAGACCCAGCACCGGGGAGCTGTTTTTT
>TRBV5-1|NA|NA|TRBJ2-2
CASSLAVTGELFF
TGCGCCAGCAGCTTGGCGGTCACCGGGGAGCTGTTTTTT
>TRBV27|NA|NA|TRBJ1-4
CASSKRQNEKLFF
TGTGCCAGCAGTAAGAGGCAGAATGAAAAACTGTTTTTT
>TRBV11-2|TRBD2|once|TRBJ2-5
CASSLGTSPQETQYF
TGTGCCAGCAGCCTAGGGACTAGCCCACAAGAGACCCAGTACTTC
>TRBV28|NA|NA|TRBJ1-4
CATRPYGGGNEKLFF
TGTGCCACCCGCCCGTATGGGGGAGGGAATGAAAAACTGTTTTTT
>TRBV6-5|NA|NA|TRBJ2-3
CASRDRGTDTQYF
TGTGCCAGCAGGGATCGGGGAACAGATACGCAGTATTTT
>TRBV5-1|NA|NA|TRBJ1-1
CASSLLGSTEAFF
TGCGCCAGCAGCTTGTTGGGGAGCACTGAAGCTTTCTTT
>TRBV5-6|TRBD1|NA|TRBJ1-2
CASGQGSYGYTF
TGTGCCAGTGGACAGGGATCCTATGGCTACACCTTC
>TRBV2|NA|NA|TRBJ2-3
CASSGPGGDTQYF
TGTGCCAGCAGTGGACCAGGGGGGGATACGCAGTATTTT
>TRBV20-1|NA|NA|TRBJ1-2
CRAHQGGGYTF
TGCAGAGCACACCAGGGAGGAGGCTACACCTTC
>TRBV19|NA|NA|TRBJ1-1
CASKTGPQAAEAFF
TGTGCCAGTAAAACAGGGCCCCAGGCCGCTGAAGCTTTCTTT
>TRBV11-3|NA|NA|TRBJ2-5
CASSLEEVTTQYF
TGTGCCAGCAGCTTAGAAGAGGTTACGACCCAGTACTTC
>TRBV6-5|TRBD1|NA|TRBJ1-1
CATGQDRGRTEAFF
TGTGCCACCGGTCAGGACAGGGGGAGGACTGAAGCTTTCTTT
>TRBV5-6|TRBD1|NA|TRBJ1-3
CASSGDRDPGNTIYF
TGTGCCAGCAGCGGGGACAGGGACCCTGGAAACACCATATATTTT
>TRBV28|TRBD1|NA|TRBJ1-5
CASRGGVGNQPQHF
TGTGCCAGCAGAGGGGGCGTGGGCAATCAGCCCCAGCATTTT
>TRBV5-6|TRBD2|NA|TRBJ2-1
CASSSFLAGNFNEQFF
TGTGCCAGCAGCTCTTTTCTAGCGGGAAATTTCAATGAGCAGTTCTTC
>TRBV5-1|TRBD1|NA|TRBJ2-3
CASSPPGTGGFNTQYF
TGCGCCAGCAGCCCACCCGGGACAGGGGGCTTTAATACGCAGTATTTT
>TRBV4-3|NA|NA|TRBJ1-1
CASSQEIAMNTEAFF
TGCGCCAGCAGCCAAGAAATAGCGATGAACACTGAAGCTTTCTTT